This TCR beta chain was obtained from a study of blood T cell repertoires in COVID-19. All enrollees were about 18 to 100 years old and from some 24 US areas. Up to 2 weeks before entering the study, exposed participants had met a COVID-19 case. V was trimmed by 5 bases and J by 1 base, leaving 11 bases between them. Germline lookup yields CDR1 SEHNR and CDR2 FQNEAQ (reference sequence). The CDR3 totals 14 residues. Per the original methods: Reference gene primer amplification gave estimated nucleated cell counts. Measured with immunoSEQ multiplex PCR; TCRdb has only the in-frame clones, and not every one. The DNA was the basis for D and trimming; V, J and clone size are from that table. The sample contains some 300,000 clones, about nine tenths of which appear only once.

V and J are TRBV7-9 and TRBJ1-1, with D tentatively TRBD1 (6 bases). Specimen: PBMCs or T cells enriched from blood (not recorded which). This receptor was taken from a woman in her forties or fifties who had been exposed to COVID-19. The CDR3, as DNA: TGTGCCAGCAGCCCAGGACAGTCGAACACTGAAGCTTTCTTT. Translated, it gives CASSPGQSNTEAFF.